This T cell receptor (beta chain) was recovered during a study of T-cell memory formation after mild COVID-19. One entry per CDR3 protein, called by TCRdb with MiXCR from the 5' RACE reads. The data contain 240,000 or so distinct CDR3 sequences, approximately 10% of them singletons. Per the germline V gene, CDR1 is SQVTM and CDR2 is ANQGSEA. V shed 4 bases and J shed 7 bases, with 13 bases lying between them. The CDR3 consists of 13 residues. Sequencing used PBMCs or a T cell subset sorted from them (not recorded which). The sequence derives from a man between 18 and 29 years old who had mild COVID-19 (a few samples of this study predate the infection). Cell type and time point are not known. V is TRBV29-1 and J is TRBJ2-2; D is uncertain. The CDR3 protein is CSVVGSIGGELFF. As DNA, the CDR3 is TGCAGCGTTGTCGGGTCCATTGGCGGGGAGCTGTTTTTT.